This is a list of T cell receptor beta chains from one sample in a study of response to subunit inactivated influenza vaccine. TCRdb reprocessed the RT-PCR reads via MiXCR and lists one record per CDR3 protein. The sample carries fewer than 700,000 distinct CDR3 sequences, roughly 13% recorded once. The sequences come from PBMCs from blood, collected roughly 45 days after vaccination. Every receptor here comes from a man over 45 who received an inactivated influenza vaccine. Both conserved end residues are part of each CDR3. D genes are given only for firm matches. Clone sizes are given selectively: once, few, many, or a class where the clone is expanded.

length	D	V	size	J	DNA	CDR3
14	TRBD2	TRBV29-1	-	TRBJ2-3	TGCAGCGTTGAACAGGGACTAGGCACAGATACGCAGTATTTT	CSVEQGLGTDTQYF
13	TRBD1	TRBV6-2/TRBV6-3	few	TRBJ2-3	TGTGCCAGCGGGGGACAGCCCACAGATACGCAGTATTTT	CASGGQPTDTQYF
18	TRBD2	TRBV6-5	-	TRBJ2-1	TGTGCCAGCAGTTACCCTAGAACATCTAGCGGCTCCTACAATGAGCAGTTCTTC	CASSYPRTSSGSYNEQFF
17	TRBD2	TRBV4-1	-	TRBJ2-1	TGCGCCAGCAGCCAAAGGCTACCCGGGACTATCTACAATGAGCAGTTCTTC	CASSQRLPGTIYNEQFF
13	-	TRBV7-7	few	TRBJ1-6	TGTGCTAGCAGCTTAGGGGCTAGATCACCCCTCCACTTT	CASSLGARSPLHF
13	TRBD2	TRBV9	many	TRBJ2-7	TGTGCCAGCAGCGTTGGGACTAGCGACGAGCAGTACTTC	CASSVGTSDEQYF
14	TRBD1	TRBV5-1	-	TRBJ2-1	TGCGCCAGCAGCCTGGACAGGGGGCACAATGAGCAGTTCTTC	CASSLDRGHNEQFF
14	TRBD1	TRBV7-2	-	TRBJ2-3	TGTGCCAGCAGCTTAGCTTCCAGACAGGGTACGCAGTATTTT	CASSLASRQGTQYF
14	-	TRBV6-2/TRBV6-3	-	TRBJ1-5	TGTGCCAGCAGTTACCTGAGATGGGATCAGCCCCAGCATTTT	CASSYLRWDQPQHF
13	TRBD1	TRBV29-1	many	TRBJ2-5	TGCAGCGCACCGGGACAGGGTCTAGAGACCCAGTACTTC	CSAPGQGLETQYF
18	TRBD2	TRBV6-2/TRBV6-3	few	TRBJ2-7	TGTGCCAGCAGCCCAAACCTTAGCGGGAGTCGTGAATCCTACGAGCAGTACTTC	CASSPNLSGSRESYEQYF
17	-	TRBV20-1	few	TRBJ2-3	TGCAGTGCTCAAGGTTTTCGTGTGTCCGGGGGCACAGATACGCAGTATTTT	CSAQGFRVSGGTDTQYF
15	TRBD2	TRBV20-1	many	TRBJ2-6	TGCAGTGCTAGCGGGGGGTCCTCTGGGGCCAACGTCCTGACTTTC	CSASGGSSGANVLTF
12	TRBD2	TRBV20-1	-	TRBJ2-7	TGCAGCGCGACTAGCGGATCTTTCGAGCAGTACTTC	CSATSGSFEQYF
14	-	TRBV20-1	few	TRBJ1-6	TGCAGTGCTCCCGACAGATTCTATAATTCACCCCTCCACTTT	CSAPDRFYNSPLHF
15	TRBD1	TRBV24-1	-	TRBJ2-3	TGTGCCACCGAAACAGGGGCGAAAGGGACAGATACGCAGTATTTT	CATETGAKGTDTQYF
18	TRBD1	TRBV18	many	TRBJ2-2	TGTGCCAGCTCACCTCAGACCGGGACAGGGGTACTCACCGGGGAGCTGTTTTTT	CASSPQTGTGVLTGELFF
15	-	TRBV9	-	TRBJ2-3	TGTGCCAGCAGCGTTACAGTCTTGGTCACAGATACGCAGTATTTT	CASSVTVLVTDTQYF
13	-	TRBV7-9	few	TRBJ2-3	TGTGCCAGCAGTGAGGCAGTCACAGATACGCAGTATTTT	CASSEAVTDTQYF
14	-	TRBV7-6	-	TRBJ2-3	TGTGCCAGCAGCTCGTTAGCTAGCACAGATACGCAGTATTTT	CASSSLASTDTQYF
15	-	TRBV5-1	-	TRBJ1-4	TGCGCCAGCAGCTTGGCCAGAGAACCTACTGAAAAACTGTTTTTT	CASSLAREPTEKLFF
15	-	TRBV4-2	few	TRBJ2-3	TGTGCCAGCAGCCAAAGTAGGGGGGACACAGATACGCAGTATTTT	CASSQSRGDTDTQYF
15	-	TRBV12-3/TRBV12-4	many	TRBJ1-5	TGTGCCAGCAGCCCTACCGGGGGGTCGAATCAGCCCCAGCATTTT	CASSPTGGSNQPQHF
14	TRBD2	TRBV11-2	-	TRBJ2-7	TGTGCCAGCAGCCCTAGCGGGAGCGTATACGAGCAGTACTTC	CASSPSGSVYEQYF
15	-	TRBV4-3	few	TRBJ1-3	TGCGCCAGCAGCCAGGAGAACCGAGGGGGAAACACCATATATTTT	CASSQENRGGNTIYF
14	-	TRBV4-3	many	TRBJ1-1	TGCGCCAGCAGCCAAGGAAATTTGAACACTGAAGCTTTCTTT	CASSQGNLNTEAFF